This TCR beta chain was recovered during a study of T cell responses to AZD1222 COVID-19 vaccine (dated by TCRdb to about 2021). General notes on the study: AZD1222 recipients with second doses at about 4 weeks or about 12 weeks were pooled, because spike-specific TCR depth and breadth did not differ between schedules. A total of 240 or so trial participants underwent TCR sequencing, of whom 207 had received two doses of AZD1222 and around 26 had received two doses of the MenACWY control vaccine. Enrollment into the trials was organized by age into subgroups of 18-55, 56-69 and 70-plus years, and those subgroups contained approximately 150, 30 and 60 TCR-sequenced participants, respectively. Broader findings and caveats from the paper: Conclusions about previously exposed vaccinees are limited because only six or seven AZD1222 recipients were SARS-CoV-2 seropositive at baseline. CD4 TCRs associated with the vaccine covered the entire spike protein, and the dominant responses were in regions 160-218 and 743-854. After two AZD1222 doses, spike-specific TCR breadth and depth were significantly higher than at day 0 and than in MenACWY recipients. The 56-69-year group was small, and its depth increase did not reach significance, likely because of low power. Reportedly, almost half of the unique spike-specific TCRs recognized epitopes lying outside the regions that are mutated in the B.1.351 and B.1.1.7 variants. Because no day 14 peak-response samples were available, the repertoires could be characterized only after the peak T cell response. Most participants were white British and females outnumbered males, and the authors suggested that clonal diversity may have been underestimated.

Note on this clone: Its antigen has not been determined. No clone much larger than this one lies a single base away; base qualities are absent.

The CDR3 regions of human TCRbeta chains were analyzed by immunosequencing. Regarding the original processing steps: TCRs in the repertoires were compared against a reference library of SARS-CoV-2-specific TCRs that had been generated with the MIRA antigen-specificity platform. Breadth was defined as the fraction of unique TCRs that were SARS-CoV-2-associated, and depth was defined as the fraction of total T cells that were SARS-CoV-2-associated. Using the MIRA data, each spike-specific TCR was mapped to the spike region that the TCR reacts to and placed in a CD4 or CD8 class. Log10-transformed breadth and depth values were compared by one-way ANOVA with Sidak's multiple comparisons tests. Here the immuneACCESS table is served through TCRdb, limited to in-frame sequences with V and J called. Missing clones are a known gap in these copies; in checked studies unresolved V genes cover under half, and the rest lacks a known reason. For V, J and clone size, that table is used; D and trimming come from the DNA. For this sample there are 110,000 to 150,000 clones; approximately 83% appear just once. More than 7% of the sample is in the top ten clones.

The sample's time point label, in plain terms: baseline before first vaccination. Vaccinee samples were obtained from the UK trials COV001 and COV002, which included a single-blind randomized controlled phase 2/3 trial of AZD1222 (ChAdOx1 nCoV-19) in healthy adults. For TCRbeta chain sequencing, PBMC samples were collected from trial participants at day 0 and at day 28 after the second dose. The clonotype comes from an adult in good health. The sequencing here drew on peripheral blood, taken on day 0 of AZD1222 vaccination.

The nucleotide sequence reads as follows: TGCGCCAGCAGCTCCAGAACTAGCGGGAGCACAGATACGCAGTATTTT. The encoded protein is CASSSRTSGSTDTQYF. The chain joins TRBV4-1 to TRBJ2-3; 9 bases in between match TRBD2. Compared with germline, V lacks 5 bases and J lacks 0 bases; bases without a gene match: 6. From cysteine to phenylalanine, the CDR3 is 16 amino acids long. Just CDR3 DNA is preserved here, 48 bases in frame from base 1. Taken from the germline V gene, the CDR1 and CDR2 loops are MGHRA and YSYEKL.